This TCR beta chain is from a study of PD-L1 blockade in urothelial cancer. Study information: Atezolizumab, begun by patients at some point between 2013 and 2014, was given at 1,200 mg intravenously every 3 weeks. Bladder-origin urothelial cancer in males described about 85% of the roughly 29 patients. Study patients had been treated with 0 to 3 previous chemotherapy regimens. Median T cell yield from blood was 110,000 to 150,000.

The time point here: pretreatment peripheral blood. Profiling relied on immunoSEQ multiplex PCR, and the TCRdb table lists in-frame clones only, not all of them. The sample lists some 57,000 clones, roughly 80% occurring once. Here the sequenced sample was PBMCs, taken around atezolizumab (anti-PD-L1) treatment. The source of this sequence is a man between 45 and 60 years old with urothelial cancer.

DNA for the CDR3: TGTGCCAGCAGCTTACCGTACCAAGAGACCCAGTACTTC. It specifies CASSLPYQETQYF. The chain links TRBV7-9 to TRBJ2-5; D not certain. V was cut by 2 bases and J by 0 bases, with 4 bases left in between. Germline V gene data show CDR1 as SEHNR and CDR2 as FQNEAQ (reference sequence). The CDR3 extends over 13 amino acids.